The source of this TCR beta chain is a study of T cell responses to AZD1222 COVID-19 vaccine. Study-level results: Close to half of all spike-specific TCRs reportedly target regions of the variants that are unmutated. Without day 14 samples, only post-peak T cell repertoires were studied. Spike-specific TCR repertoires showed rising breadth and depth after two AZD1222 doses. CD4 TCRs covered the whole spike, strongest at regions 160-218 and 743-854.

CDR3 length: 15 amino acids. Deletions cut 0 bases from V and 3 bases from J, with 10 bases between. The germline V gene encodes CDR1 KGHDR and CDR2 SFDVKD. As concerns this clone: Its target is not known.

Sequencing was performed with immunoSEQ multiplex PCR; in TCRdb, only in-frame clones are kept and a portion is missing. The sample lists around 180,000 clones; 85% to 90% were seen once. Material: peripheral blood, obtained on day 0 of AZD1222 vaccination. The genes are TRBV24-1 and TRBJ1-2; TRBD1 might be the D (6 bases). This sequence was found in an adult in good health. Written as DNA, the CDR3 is TGTGCCACCAGTGATTTGAGGGCAGGGGACTATGGCTACACCTTC. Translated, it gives CATSDLRAGDYGYTF.